The 22 T cell receptor beta chains given below trace back to one sample, sequenced in a study of graft-versus-host responses after intestinal transplantation. Produced via immunoSEQ multiplex PCR; TCRdb's table is partial and in-frame only. The sample holds 100,000 or so clones; about 90% are singletons and the top ten take more than 0.75%. Their antigen targets remain unknown. The sequenced sample was unstimulated CD4+ T cells sorted from spleen or lymph node cells, obtained before transplant. The receptors shown here come from a human donor who was the organ donor for an intestinal transplant.

This chain uses TRBV7-8 with TRBJ1-2; TRBD1 matches at 8 bases. This CDR3 has 14 amino acids. The junction had 9 bases not matched to a gene; V was cut back by 4 bases and J by 8 bases. Germline-derived CDR1 and CDR2 are SGHVS and FQNEAQ. CDR3 protein: CASSWTGTGGGYTF. The CDR3 DNA reads as TGTGCCAGCAGCTGGACCGGGACAGGAGGCGGCTACACCTTC.

This chain joins TRBV5-1 and TRBJ2-6; 7 positions match TRBD1. Germline assignment: CDR1 SGHRS and CDR2 YFSETQ. The trim removed 2 bases at V and 1 base at J, leaving 6 bases unmatched. The CDR3 totals 17 residues. CDR3 in DNA: TGCGCCAGCAGCTTACAGAGACAGGGATCTGGGGCCAACGTCCTGACTTTC. Its translation is CASSLQRQGSGANVLTF.

This clone came up once. V and J are TRBV9 and TRBJ1-1, with a tentative D call TRBD1 (5 bases). The CDR3 length is 16 residues. The germline V gene has CDR1 SGDLS and CDR2 YYNGEE. Trimming left V 3 bases short and J 4 bases short, with 19 bases between. The CDR3 reads CASSAGWDAAPTEAFF. The CDR3 nucleotides read TGTGCCAGCAGCGCGGGGTGGGACGCAGCCCCCACTGAAGCTTTCTTT.

V is TRBV5-6 and J is TRBJ2-1; TRBD2 matches 9 bases. The CDR3 is 15 amino acids. The germline V gene has CDR1 SGHDT and CDR2 YYEEEE. The V and J ends lost 4 bases and 7 bases, in that order; junction bases with no gene match: 9. CDR3 protein: CASSRGLASSNEQFF. The CDR3 nucleotides read TGTGCCAGCAGCCGGGGACTAGCTTCGTCGAATGAGCAGTTCTTC.

This sequence joins TRBV5-1 and TRBJ2-7; 7 positions match TRBD1. V was clipped by 3 bases and J by 4 bases; unmatched bases: 7. The CDR3 runs 14 residues. Germline CDR1 and CDR2: SGHRS and YFSETQ. This chain's CDR3 is CASSSRGPLYEQYF. Here the CDR3 DNA reads TGCGCCAGCAGCTCTAGGGGGCCCCTTTACGAGCAGTACTTC.

This clone was counted once. The chain carries TRBV5-1 and TRBJ2-7, with D possibly being TRBD1 or TRBD2 (6 bases each). CDR1 and CDR2 from the germline V gene are SGHRS and YFSETQ. This CDR3 comprises 15 residues. Between the trimmed V and J ends, which lost 1 base and 3 bases, there was a span of 14 bases. The DNA for the CDR3 is TGCGCCAGCAGCTTGTACTGGGGGGCTGACTACGAGCAGTACTTC. As protein: CASSLYWGADYEQYF. Together with reference TRBV5-1 and TRBJ2-7, the CDR3 gives the full variable domain: KAGVTQTPRYLIKTRGQQVTLSCSPISGHRSVSWYQQTPGQGLQFLFEYFSETQRNKGNFPGRFSGRQFSNSRSEMNVSTLELGDSALYLCASSLYWGADYEQYFGPGTRLTVT.

The gene calls are TRBV20-1 and TRBJ1-4; D might be TRBD1 (6 bases). V dropped 3 bases and J dropped 14 bases, with 13 bases sitting between them. Germline V gene data show CDR1 as DFQATT and CDR2 as SNEGSKA (reference sequence). The CDR3 has 11 residues. DNA of the CDR3: TGCAGTGCTAGGGAACAGGGACGGCTGTTTTTT. Its translation: CSAREQGRLFF.

V and J are TRBV2 and TRBJ2-2, with D perhaps matching TRBD1 (6 bases). This CDR3 contains 17 residues. The V end was cut by 3 bases, the J end by 1 base, with 15 bases between. CDR1 and CDR2 from the germline V gene are SNHLY and FYNNEI. The CDR3 nucleotides read TGTGCCAGCAGTGATGGTGTCGGGACACTGAACACCGGGGAGCTGTTTTTT. Translating gives CASSDGVGTLNTGELFF.

V gene TRBV28 combines with J gene TRBJ2-2, with TRBD2 matching over 13 bases. The CDR3 sequence is 18 residues long. Per the germline V gene, CDR1 is MDHEN and CDR2 is SYDVKM. V lost 7 bases, J lost 4 bases, and 12 bases stayed unmatched. CDR3 nucleotide sequence: TGTGCCAGCACGACTAGCGGGGGGCCGATGATCCGCACCGGGGAGCTGTTTTTT. Translating gives CASTTSGGPMIRTGELFF.

The gene calls are TRBV6-5 and TRBJ1-6; 11 bases are shared with TRBD1. There are 15 residues in the CDR3. CDR1 MNHEY and CDR2 SVGAGI come from the germline V gene. V shed 5 bases, J shed 9 bases, and the junction held 6 bases outside the gene matches. Here the CDR3 reads CASSNSGTGGSPLHF. As DNA, the CDR3 is TGTGCCAGCAGTAATTCCGGGACAGGGGGTTCACCCCTCCACTTT.

V and J are TRBV2 and TRBJ2-2; D not resolved. V was cut by 8 bases and J by 4 bases, with 17 bases left in between. The CDR3 is 15 residues long. The V gene's germline CDR1 is SNHLY and CDR2 FYNNEI. The chain's CDR3 is CASLSPPPGTGELFF. As DNA, the CDR3 is TGTGCCAGCTTGAGTCCCCCTCCAGGCACCGGGGAGCTGTTTTTT. The full variable domain, in which reference TRBV2 and TRBJ2-2 provide the parts outside the CDR3, is EPEVTQTPSHQVTQMGQEVILRCVPISNHLYFYWYRQILGQKVEFLVSFYNNEISEKSEIFDDQFSVERPDGSNFTLKIRSTKLEDSAMYFCASLSPPPGTGELFFGEGSRLTVL.

The chain is built from TRBV5-1 and TRBJ1-4; 8 positions agree with TRBD1. CDR1 is SGHRS, CDR2 YFSETQ, per germline. V lost 2 bases and J lost 8; bases outside the gene matches: 14. This CDR3 has 17 amino acids. The DNA of the CDR3 is TGCGCCAGCAGCTTCGCCGGGACAGGCCTTGGGGGGGAAAAACTGTTTTTT. This translates into CASSFAGTGLGGEKLFF.

CDR3 in DNA: TGTGCCAGCAGCCCACTCGGGACAACCTACGAGCAGTACTTC. This encodes CASSPLGTTYEQYF. This rearrangement joins TRBV11-2 to TRBJ2-7; perhaps TRBD1 as D (6 bases). Germline CDR1 reads SGHAT; CDR2 reads FQNNGV. The CDR3 is made up of 14 amino acids. V was shortened by 5 bases and J by 2 bases, with 13 bases between the two germline ends. The variable domain in full, with the rest retrieved from reference TRBV11-2 and TRBJ2-7, is EAGVAQSPRYKIIEKRQSVAFWCNPISGHATLYWYQQILGQGPKLLIQFQNNGVVDDSQLPKDRFSAERLKGVDSTLKIQPAKLEDSAVYLCASSPLGTTYEQYFGPGTRLTVT.

This chain joins TRBV29-1 and TRBJ1-1; 7 bases line up with TRBD1. The V gene end was trimmed by 7 bases and the J gene end by 4 bases; junction bases not matched to a gene: 18. Germline CDR1 SQVTM, CDR2 ANQGSEA. The CDR3 has 16 residues. CDR3 region: CSAHRGSSSGFTEAFF. The DNA for the CDR3 is TGCAGCGCCCACAGGGGCAGTTCGTCTGGTTTCACTGAAGCTTTCTTT. The full variable domain, with the rest looked up from reference TRBV29-1 and TRBJ1-1, is SAVISQKPSRDICQRGTSLTIQCQVDSQVTMMFWYRQQPGQSLTLIATANQGSEATYESGFVIDKFPISRPNLTFSTLTVSNMSPEDSSIYLCSAHRGSSSGFTEAFFGQGTRLTVV.

The chain joins TRBV4-2 to TRBJ2-6, with TRBD1 matching 7 bases. CDR1 and CDR2 (germline): LGHNA, YNFKEQ. There are 17 residues in the CDR3. V was pared by 1 base and J by 0 bases, with 3 bases of the junction left unmatched. CDR3 region: CASSQVTGASGANVLTF. CDR3 sequence (DNA): TGTGCCAGCAGCCAAGTCACAGGGGCCTCTGGGGCCAACGTCCTGACTTTC.

This chain links TRBV14 with TRBJ1-2, with 8 bases lining up with TRBD1. The CDR3 is 14 residues long. Germline V gene sequence: CDR1 SGHDN, CDR2 FVKESK. V shed 3 bases, J shed 7 bases, and the junction held 7 bases outside the gene matches. The CDR3 DNA reads TGTGCCAGCAGCCAGCCCGGACAGGGCGGTGGCTACACCTTC. Translated: CASSQPGQGGGYTF.

The CDR3 protein is CAWGTTNEQFF. The CDR3 DNA reads TGTGCCTGGGGGACCACCAATGAGCAGTTCTTC. This rearrangement joins TRBV30 to TRBJ2-1; perhaps D is TRBD1 or TRBD2 (5 bases each). The CDR3 sequence is 11 residues long. The V end lost 5 bases, the J end lost 6 bases, and 8 bases lay between the germline ends. The germline CDR1 and CDR2 sequences are GTSNPN and SVGIG (reference sequence). Full variable domain (missing parts from reference TRBV30 and TRBJ2-1): SQTIHQWPATLVQPVGSPLSLECTVEGTSNPNLYWYRQAAGRGLQLLFYSVGIGQISSEVPQNLSASRPQDRQFILSSKKLLLSDSGFYLCAWGTTNEQFFGPGTRLTVL.

The chain employs TRBV18 and TRBJ1-3; unclear D gene. CDR3 length: 17 amino acids. Germline CDR1 is KGHSH and CDR2 is LQKENI. The V end lost 2 bases, the J end lost 1 base, and 15 bases lay between the germline ends. This CDR3 is CASSPRLEGFSGNTIYF. DNA of the CDR3: TGTGCCAGCTCACCAAGACTTGAGGGCTTTTCTGGAAACACCATATATTTT. Drawing the rest from reference TRBV18 and TRBJ1-3, the complete variable domain is NAGVMQNPRHLVRRRGQEARLRCSPMKGHSHVYWYRQLPEEGLKFMVYLQKENIIDESGMPKERFSAEFPKEGPSILRIQQVVRGDSAAYFCASSPRLEGFSGNTIYFGEGSWLTVV.

This clone was picked up one time. The V and J genes are TRBV5-4 and TRBJ2-7; 7 nucleotides agree with TRBD2. The CDR3 extends over 14 amino acids. V lost 3 bases to trimming and J lost 1 base; unmatched junction nucleotides: 4. The germline V gene encodes CDR1 SGHNT and CDR2 YYREEE (reference sequence). The CDR3 loop is CASSWEGLSYEQYF. The CDR3 region has the DNA TGTGCCAGCAGCTGGGAGGGACTTTCCTACGAGCAGTACTTC. Complete variable domain (other parts from reference TRBV5-4 and TRBJ2-7): ETGVTQSPTHLIKTRGQQVTLRCSSQSGHNTVSWYQQALGQGPQFIFQYYREEENGRGNFPPRFSGLQFPNYSSELNVNALELDDSALYLCASSWEGLSYEQYFGPGTRLTVT.

The rearrangement uses TRBV5-1 and TRBJ1-1, with a weak D call TRBD1 (5 bases). V was shortened by 0 bases and J by 0 bases, with 15 bases between the two germline ends. Germline V gene data show CDR1 as SGHRS and CDR2 as YFSETQ. This CDR3 is 17 amino acids long. The CDR3 DNA reads as TGCGCCAGCAGCTTGGGTGCGACCGGGGGTATGAACACTGAAGCTTTCTTT. Translating it yields CASSLGATGGMNTEAFF.

V and J are TRBV4-1 and TRBJ1-4, with 8 bases fitting TRBD1. The V gene end was trimmed by 6 bases and the J gene end by 8 bases; junction bases not matched to a gene: 11. Germline CDR1 MGHRA, CDR2 YSYEKL. This CDR3 has 15 residues. CDR3 in amino acids: CASRPRTGTREKLFF. CDR3 nucleotides: TGCGCCAGCAGGCCACGGACAGGGACTAGGGAAAAACTGTTTTTT.

The rearrangement links TRBV29-1 to TRBJ2-2; possibly TRBD2 for D (6 bases). CDR3 length equals 13 residues. Deletions cut 6 bases from V and 7 bases from J, with 15 bases between. Germline V gene data show CDR1 as SQVTM and CDR2 as ANQGSEA. CDR3 bases: TGCAGCGTCGACGTCGGGGGAGGCGGGGAGCTGTTTTTT. Protein: CSVDVGGGGELFF.